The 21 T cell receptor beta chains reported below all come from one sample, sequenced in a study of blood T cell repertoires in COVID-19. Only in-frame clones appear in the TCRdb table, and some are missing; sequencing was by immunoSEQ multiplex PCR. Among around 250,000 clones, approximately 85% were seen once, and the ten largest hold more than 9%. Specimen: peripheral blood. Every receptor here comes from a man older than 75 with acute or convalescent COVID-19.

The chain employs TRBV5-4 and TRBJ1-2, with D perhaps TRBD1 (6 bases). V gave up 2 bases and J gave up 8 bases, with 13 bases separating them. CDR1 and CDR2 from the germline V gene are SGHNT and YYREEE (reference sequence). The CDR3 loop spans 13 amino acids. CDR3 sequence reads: CASSFTGRVGYTF. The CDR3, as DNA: TGTGCCAGCAGCTTTACAGGGCGGGTGGGCTACACCTTC.

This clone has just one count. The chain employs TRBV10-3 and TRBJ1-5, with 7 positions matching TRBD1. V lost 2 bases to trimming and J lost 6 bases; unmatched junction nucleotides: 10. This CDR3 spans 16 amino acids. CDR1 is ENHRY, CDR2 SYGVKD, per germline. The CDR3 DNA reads TGTGCCATCAGTGAGAGAAAGACAGGGTCTGGTCAGCCCCAGCATTTT. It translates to CAISERKTGSGQPQHF.

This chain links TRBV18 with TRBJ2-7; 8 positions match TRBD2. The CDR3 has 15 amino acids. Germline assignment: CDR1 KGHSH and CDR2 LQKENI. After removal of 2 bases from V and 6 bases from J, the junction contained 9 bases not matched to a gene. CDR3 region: CASSPEFSGRAEQYF. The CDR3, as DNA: TGTGCCAGCTCACCAGAATTCAGCGGGAGAGCCGAGCAGTACTTC.

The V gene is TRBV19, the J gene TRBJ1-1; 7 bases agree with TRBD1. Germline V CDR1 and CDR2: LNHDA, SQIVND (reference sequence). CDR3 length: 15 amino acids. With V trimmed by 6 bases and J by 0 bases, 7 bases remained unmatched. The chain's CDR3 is CASRGGTAMNTEAFF. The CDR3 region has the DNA TGTGCCAGTAGAGGCGGGACAGCTATGAACACTGAAGCTTTCTTT.

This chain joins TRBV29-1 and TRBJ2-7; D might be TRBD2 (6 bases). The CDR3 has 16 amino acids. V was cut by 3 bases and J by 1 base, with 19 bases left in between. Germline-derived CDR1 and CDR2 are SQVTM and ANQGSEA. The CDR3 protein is CSVDGVNSGVSYEQYF. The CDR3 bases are TGCAGCGTTGATGGGGTAAACTCGGGAGTGTCCTACGAGCAGTACTTC.

CDR3 sequence reads: CASSPSGGVGETQYF. CDR3 nucleotide sequence: TGTGCCAGCAGTCCTAGCGGGGGGGTGGGAGAGACCCAGTACTTC. The chain uses TRBV5-4 and TRBJ2-5, with 12 bases identical to TRBD2. The CDR3 sequence is 15 residues long. Germline CDR1 and CDR2: SGHNT and YYREEE (reference sequence). V shed 5 bases, J shed 4 bases, and the junction held 6 bases outside the gene matches. The full variable domain, its missing parts supplied by reference TRBV5-4 and TRBJ2-5, is ETGVTQSPTHLIKTRGQQVTLRCSSQSGHNTVSWYQQALGQGPQFIFQYYREEENGRGNFPPRFSGLQFPNYSSELNVNALELDDSALYLCASSPSGGVGETQYFGPGTRLLVL.

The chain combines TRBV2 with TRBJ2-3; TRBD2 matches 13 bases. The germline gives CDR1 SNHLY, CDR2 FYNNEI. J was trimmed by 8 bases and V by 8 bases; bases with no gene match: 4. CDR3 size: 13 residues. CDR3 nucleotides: TGTGCCAGCGGACTAGCGGGAGTGAGTACGCAGTATTTT. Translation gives CASGLAGVSTQYF.

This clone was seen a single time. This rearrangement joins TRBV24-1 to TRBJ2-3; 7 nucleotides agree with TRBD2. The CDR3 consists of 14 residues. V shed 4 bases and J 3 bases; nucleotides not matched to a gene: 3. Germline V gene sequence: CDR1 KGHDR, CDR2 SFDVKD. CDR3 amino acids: CATSDAGGTDTQYF. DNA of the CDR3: TGTGCCACCAGTGACGCCGGGGGGACAGATACGCAGTATTTT.

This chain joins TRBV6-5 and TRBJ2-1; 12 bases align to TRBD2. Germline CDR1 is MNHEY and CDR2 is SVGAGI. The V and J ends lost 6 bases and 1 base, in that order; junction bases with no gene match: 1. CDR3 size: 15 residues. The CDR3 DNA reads TGTGCCAGCAGGGGACTAGCGGGTTCCTACAATGAGCAGTTCTTC. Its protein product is CASRGLAGSYNEQFF.

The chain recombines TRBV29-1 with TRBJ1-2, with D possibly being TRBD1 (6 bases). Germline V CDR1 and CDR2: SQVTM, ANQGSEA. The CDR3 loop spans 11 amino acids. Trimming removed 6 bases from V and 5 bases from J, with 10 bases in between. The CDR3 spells CSVQGGYGYTF. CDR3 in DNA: TGCAGCGTACAGGGAGGGTATGGCTACACCTTC. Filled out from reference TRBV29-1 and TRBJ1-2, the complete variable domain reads SAVISQKPSRDICQRGTSLTIQCQVDSQVTMMFWYRQQPGQSLTLIATANQGSEATYESGFVIDKFPISRPNLTFSTLTVSNMSPEDSSIYLCSVQGGYGYTFGSGTRLTVV.

CDR3 coding DNA: TGTGCCAGCAGCCCCGGGACAGGGCAAGTTTACGAGCAGTTCTTC. It encodes CASSPGTGQVYEQFF. The chain combines TRBV5-4 with TRBJ2-1; 9 positions match TRBD1. The germline gives CDR1 SGHNT, CDR2 YYREEE (reference sequence). With 4 bases clipped from V and 10 bases from J, the junction kept 12 bases outside the gene matches. The CDR3 extends over 15 amino acids.

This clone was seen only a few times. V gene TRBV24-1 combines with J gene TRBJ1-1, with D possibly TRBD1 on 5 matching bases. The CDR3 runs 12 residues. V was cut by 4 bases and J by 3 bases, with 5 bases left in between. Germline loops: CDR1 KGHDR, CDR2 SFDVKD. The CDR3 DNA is TGTGCCACCAGTGACAGGGACACTGAAGCTTTCTTT. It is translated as CATSDRDTEAFF.

The CDR3: CASSVGKGAYGYTF. The CDR3 nucleotides are TGTGCCAGCAGCGTAGGGAAGGGGGCCTATGGCTACACCTTC. The rearrangement joins TRBV9 to TRBJ1-2, with 7 bases matching TRBD1. With V trimmed by 0 bases and J by 4 bases, 3 bases remained unmatched. The CDR3 runs 14 residues. Germline V gene lookup returns CDR1 SGDLS and CDR2 YYNGEE.

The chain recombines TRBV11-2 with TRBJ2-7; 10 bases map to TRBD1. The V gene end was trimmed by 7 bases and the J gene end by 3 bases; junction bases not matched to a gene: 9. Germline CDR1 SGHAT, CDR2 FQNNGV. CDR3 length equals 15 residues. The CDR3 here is CASTSPGTGVYEQYF. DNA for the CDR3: TGTGCCAGCACCTCGCCCGGGACAGGGGTCTACGAGCAGTACTTC. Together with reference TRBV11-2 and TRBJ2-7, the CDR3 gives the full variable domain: EAGVAQSPRYKIIEKRQSVAFWCNPISGHATLYWYQQILGQGPKLLIQFQNNGVVDDSQLPKDRFSAERLKGVDSTLKIQPAKLEDSAVYLCASTSPGTGVYEQYFGPGTRLTVT.

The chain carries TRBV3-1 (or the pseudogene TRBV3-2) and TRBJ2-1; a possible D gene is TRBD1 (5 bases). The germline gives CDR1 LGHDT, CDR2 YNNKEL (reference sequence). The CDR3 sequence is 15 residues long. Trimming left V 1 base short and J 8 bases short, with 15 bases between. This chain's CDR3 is CASSQGFVQGHEQFF. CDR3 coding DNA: TGTGCCAGCAGCCAAGGTTTCGTGCAGGGCCATGAGCAGTTCTTC.

CDR3 sequence: CASSYSGRENEKLFF. The CDR3 DNA is TGTGCCAGCAGTTACTCGGGGAGGGAGAATGAAAAACTGTTTTTT. The rearrangement joins TRBV6-5 to TRBJ1-4; D gene uncertain. V lost 0 bases, J lost 5 bases, and 10 bases lay in between. The CDR3 extends over 15 amino acids. Looked up from germline, CDR1 is MNHEY and CDR2 is SVGAGI.

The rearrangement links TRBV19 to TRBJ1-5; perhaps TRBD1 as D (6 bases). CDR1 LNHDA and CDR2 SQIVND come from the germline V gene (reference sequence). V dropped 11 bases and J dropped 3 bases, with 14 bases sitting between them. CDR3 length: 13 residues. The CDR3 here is CAAATGYNQPQHF. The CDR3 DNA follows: TGTGCCGCTGCCACAGGGTACAATCAGCCCCAGCATTTT.

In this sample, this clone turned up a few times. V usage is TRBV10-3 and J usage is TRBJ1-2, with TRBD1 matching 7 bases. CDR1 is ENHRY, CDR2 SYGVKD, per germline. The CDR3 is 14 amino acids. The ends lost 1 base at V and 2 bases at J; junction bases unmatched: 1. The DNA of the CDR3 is TGTGCCATCAGTGAGTTGACAGGGAACTATGGCTACACCTTC. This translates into CAISELTGNYGYTF.

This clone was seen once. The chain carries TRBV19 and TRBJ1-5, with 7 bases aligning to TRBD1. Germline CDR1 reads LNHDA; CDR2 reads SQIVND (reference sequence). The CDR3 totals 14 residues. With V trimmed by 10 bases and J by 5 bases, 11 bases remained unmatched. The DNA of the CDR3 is TGTGCCACCGGGACAGTAGGTAGGGATCAGCCCCAGCATTTT. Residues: CATGTVGRDQPQHF.

The CDR3 here is CAISDPGQSYSPLHF. Here the CDR3 DNA reads TGTGCCATCAGTGATCCGGGACAGAGTTATTCACCCCTCCACTTT. This chain connects TRBV10-3 to TRBJ1-6; 7 bases are shared with TRBD1. Trimming removed 3 bases from V and 8 bases from J; junction bases left unmatched: 7. CDR1 is ENHRY, CDR2 SYGVKD, per germline. This CDR3 contains 15 residues.

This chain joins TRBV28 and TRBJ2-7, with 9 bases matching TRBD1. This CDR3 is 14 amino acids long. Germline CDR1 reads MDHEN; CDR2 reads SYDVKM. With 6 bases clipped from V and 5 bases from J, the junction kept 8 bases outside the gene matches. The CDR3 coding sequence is TGTGCCAGCAGACCCGGGACAGGGAACAACGAGCAGTACTTC. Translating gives CASRPGTGNNEQYF.